This T cell receptor beta chain was profiled in a study of human T cells and chemical hapten exposure. The sample's time point: patch test 1, 2 weeks after DPC sensitization. Treatment meaning: therapeutic diphenylcyclopropenone sensitization with weekly scalp DPC. Blood, whole and unfractionated, served as the source for total RNA extraction. The table lists this clonotype with many counts. TCRdb recomputed calls from the RACE reads with MiXCR, one row per CDR3 protein. Here the sample spans around 100,000 distinct CDR3 sequences, approximately 10% being singletons. Germline V gene sequence: CDR1 SGHTA, CDR2 FQGNSA. The CDR3 covers 15 residues. V was trimmed by 5 bases and J by 0 bases, leaving 12 bases between them.

The sample consisted of whole blood, taken in connection with sensitization to the hapten diphenylcyclopropenone (DPC). The chain has TRBV7-2 and TRBJ2-3, with D perhaps matching TRBD2 (6 bases). The source is a woman in her 40s with alopecia areata. Some clones in this sample may be carry-over from other donors' samples. The DNA for the CDR3 is TGTGCCAGCAGCGTTAGCGGTTCTAGCACAGATACGCAGTATTTT. This encodes CASSVSGSSTDTQYF.